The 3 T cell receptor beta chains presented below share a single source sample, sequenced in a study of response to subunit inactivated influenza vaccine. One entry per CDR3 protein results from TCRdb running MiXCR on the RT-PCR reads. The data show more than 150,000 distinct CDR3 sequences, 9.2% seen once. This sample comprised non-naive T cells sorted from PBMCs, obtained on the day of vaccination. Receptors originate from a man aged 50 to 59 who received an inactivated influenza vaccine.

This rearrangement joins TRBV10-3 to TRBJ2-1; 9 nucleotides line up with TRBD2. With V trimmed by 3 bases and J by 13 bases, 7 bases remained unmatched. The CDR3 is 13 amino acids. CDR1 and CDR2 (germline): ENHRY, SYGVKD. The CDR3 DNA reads TGTGCCATCAGTGACTCAGCCGGGACTAGCCAGTTCTTC. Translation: CAISDSAGTSQFF.

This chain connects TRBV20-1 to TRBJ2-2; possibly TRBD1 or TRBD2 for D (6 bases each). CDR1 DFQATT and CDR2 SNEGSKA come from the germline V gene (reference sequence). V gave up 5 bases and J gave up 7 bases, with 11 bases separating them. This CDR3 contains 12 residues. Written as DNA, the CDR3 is TGCAGTGCTCTAGGGGGGAACGGGGAGCTGTTTTTT. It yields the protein CSALGGNGELFF.

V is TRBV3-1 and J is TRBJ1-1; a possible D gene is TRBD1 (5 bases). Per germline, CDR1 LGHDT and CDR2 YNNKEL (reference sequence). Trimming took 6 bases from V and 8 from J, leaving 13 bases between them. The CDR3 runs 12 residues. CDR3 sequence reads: CASRKGLGEAFF. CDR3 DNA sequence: TGTGCCAGCAGAAAGGGGCTTGGGGAAGCTTTCTTT.